The 12 T cell receptor beta chains listed next were all sequenced from one sample in a study of cytomegalovirus exposure and HLA in healthy donors. In the PCR, 60 Vbeta and 13 Jbeta primers were used. Measured with immunoSEQ multiplex PCR; TCRdb has only the in-frame clones, and not every one. There are over 80,000 clones in the sample; 55% to 80% occur only once, and approximately 3.5% lies in the top ten. Sequencing used PBMCs. These receptors came from a man aged 35-49 years in good health and CMV-seronegative.

This sequence joins TRBV7-2 and TRBJ2-2, with a tentative D call TRBD2 (6 bases). There are 15 residues in the CDR3. V was trimmed by 4 bases and J by 5 bases, leaving 14 bases between them. The germline V gene has CDR1 SGHTA and CDR2 FQGNSA. The CDR3 is CASSSPGGWTGELFF. The CDR3 nucleotides are TGTGCCAGCAGCTCTCCTGGGGGGTGGACCGGGGAGCTGTTTTTT.

This sequence joins TRBV4-2 and TRBJ2-7, with D maybe TRBD2 (5 bases). With 0 bases removed from V and 2 bases from J, the gap between germline ends came to 14 bases. The germline V gene has CDR1 LGHNA and CDR2 YNFKEQ. The CDR3 extends over 16 amino acids. The CDR3 nucleotides are TGTGCCAGCAGCCAAGATCATGGGCGGAGGACCTACGAGCAGTACTTC. This translates into CASSQDHGRRTYEQYF.

This sequence joins TRBV6-5 and TRBJ2-7; 9 bases agree with TRBD1. Trimming removed 7 bases from V and 1 base from J; junction bases left unmatched: 5. CDR1 is MNHEY and CDR2 is SVGAGI in the germline V gene. The CDR3 totals 14 residues. The DNA for the CDR3 is TGTGCCAGCACCTCGACAGGGGGGTCCTACGAGCAGTACTTC. It encodes CASTSTGGSYEQYF.

This rearrangement joins TRBV6-1 to TRBJ2-7; the match to TRBD1 covers 9 bases. This CDR3 is 15 amino acids long. V shed 1 base and J 0 bases; nucleotides not matched to a gene: 1. From germline, CDR1 is MNHNS and CDR2 SASEGT. The DNA for the CDR3 is TGTGCCAGCAGTGAAGGGACAGGGGACTCCTACGAGCAGTACTTC. It codes for CASSEGTGDSYEQYF.

The chain uses TRBV7-2 and TRBJ1-4, with D possibly being TRBD1 (5 bases). The CDR3 spans 16 residues. Trimming took off 0 bases at V and 10 bases at J, with 18 bases between the two ends. The germline V gene has CDR1 SGHTA and CDR2 FQGNSA. The CDR3 sequence: CASSLAGLLFGGKLFF. In nucleotides, the CDR3 is TGTGCCAGCAGCTTAGCTGGGCTGCTATTCGGGGGAAAACTGTTTTTT.

With respect to this clone: At one of its ends the junction is not consistent with the germline gene, which may arise from a read error. The chain links TRBV10-3 to TRBJ1-6; 7 bases map to TRBD1. CDR3 size: 14 residues. Germline V gene lookup returns CDR1 ENHRY and CDR2 SYGVKD. This CDR3 is CAISDTSTGRSFYF. The CDR3 DNA is TGTGCCATCAGCGATACCTCGACAGGGCGTTCTTTCTACTTT.

This clone was seen more than once but under ten times. V and J are TRBV6-1 and TRBJ2-3; 7 nucleotides align to TRBD2. CDR1 is MNHNS, CDR2 SASEGT, per germline. This CDR3 spans 14 amino acids. After removal of 4 bases from V and 0 bases from J, the junction contained 1 base not matched to a gene. The chain's CDR3 is CASSGTRSTDTQYF. The CDR3 DNA reads as TGTGCCAGCAGTGGGACTAGGAGCACAGATACGCAGTATTTT.

A single count supports this clone. V and J are TRBV6-5 and TRBJ2-1, with 8 positions matching TRBD2. Germline-derived CDR1 and CDR2 are MNHEY and SVGAGI. The CDR3 is 15 amino acids. J lost 2 bases, V lost 6 bases, and 6 bases had no gene match. CDR3 in DNA: TGTGCCAGCAGACCCAGCGGGGGTACCTACAATGAGCAGTTCTTC. Translation gives CASRPSGGTYNEQFF.

This clone came up a few times. The CDR3 spells CASSLATAAEAFF. CDR3 nucleotides: TGTGCCAGCAGCTTAGCGACCGCGGCTGAAGCTTTCTTT. This chain links TRBV7-9 with TRBJ1-1; no clear D. Germline values: CDR1 SEHNR, CDR2 FQNEAQ (reference sequence). The CDR3 covers 13 residues. V dropped 0 bases and J dropped 6 bases, with 8 bases sitting between them.

The chain couples TRBV6-1 to TRBJ2-7, with 11 positions matching TRBD1. The CDR3 spans 16 residues. V lost 4 bases and J lost 4; bases outside the gene matches: 9. From germline, CDR1 is MNHNS and CDR2 SASEGT. The CDR3 region has the DNA TGTGCCAGCAGTGGTCCGGGACAGGGGGGCCCTTACGAGCAGTACTTC. Translating gives CASSGPGQGGPYEQYF.

The table lists this clone with a few counts. The genes are TRBV6-5 and TRBJ2-2; maybe TRBD2 (6 bases). CDR3 length: 14 residues. Between the trimmed V and J ends, which lost 8 bases and 2 bases, there was a span of 12 bases. Germline V gene lookup returns CDR1 MNHEY and CDR2 SVGAGI. This CDR3 reads CASRPGLNTGELFF. The CDR3 coding sequence is TGTGCCAGCCGACCGGGACTCAACACCGGGGAGCTGTTTTTT.

This chain uses TRBV7-2 with TRBJ1-5; 9 bases map to TRBD1. There are 15 residues in the CDR3. The trim removed 4 bases at V and 7 bases at J, leaving 8 bases unmatched. Germline V gene lookup returns CDR1 SGHTA and CDR2 FQGNSA. In nucleotides, the CDR3 is TGTGCCAGCAGCTGGGGCGGGACAGGGACCCAGCCCCAGCATTTT. Translated: CASSWGGTGTQPQHF.